This passage covers 15 T cell receptor beta chains from one sample sequenced in a study of neurological immune-mediated disorders. One entry per CDR3 protein results from TCRdb running MiXCR on the 5' RACE reads. Here the sample spans 120,000 or so distinct CDR3 sequences, about 3.2% being singletons. Sequencing was performed on PBMCs. Receptor source: a woman between 25 and 40 years old with multiple sclerosis.

This clonotype has ten or more counts. The V call is TRBV5-1, the J call TRBJ2-1; D not resolved. Trimming left V 3 bases short and J 0 bases short, with 13 bases between. Germline V CDR1 and CDR2: SGHRS, YFSETQ. CDR3 size: 16 residues. The CDR3 is CASSSRLYNSYNEQFF. For the CDR3, the DNA is TGCGCCAGCAGCTCGCGGCTATACAACTCCTACAATGAGCAGTTCTTC.

In this sample, this clonotype turned up many times. The chain carries TRBV7-7 and TRBJ1-1, with 7 bases aligning to TRBD1. This CDR3 contains 15 residues. The germline CDR1 and CDR2 sequences are SSHAT and FNYEAQ (reference sequence). Trimming removed 2 bases from V and 1 base from J; junction bases left unmatched: 4. The CDR3 sequence: CASSLYQGENTEAFF. The CDR3 DNA reads as TGTGCCAGCAGCTTATACCAGGGGGAGAACACTGAAGCTTTCTTT.

This clonotype was detected ten times or more. The gene calls are TRBV5-1 and TRBJ2-1, with 9 bases fitting TRBD2. Germline trimming cut 2 bases from V and 4 bases from J; bases unmatched to any gene: 19. The CDR3 length is 20 residues. The germline V gene has CDR1 SGHRS and CDR2 YFSETQ. Here the CDR3 DNA reads TGCGCCAGCAGCTTCCCCACAGATACCCCTAGCGGGACGTCATACAATGAGCAGTTCTTC. Amino acids: CASSFPTDTPSGTSYNEQFF. Based on the CDR3 plus reference TRBV5-1 and TRBJ2-1, the full variable domain is KAGVTQTPRYLIKTRGQQVTLSCSPISGHRSVSWYQQTPGQGLQFLFEYFSETQRNKGNFPGRFSGRQFSNSRSEMNVSTLELGDSALYLCASSFPTDTPSGTSYNEQFFGPGTRLTVL.

This clonotype showed up many times. This chain connects TRBV6-5 to TRBJ2-2; unclear D gene. There are 14 residues in the CDR3. V lost 6 bases, J lost 2 bases, and 10 bases lay in between. CDR1 MNHEY and CDR2 SVGAGI come from the germline V gene. In nucleotides, the CDR3 is TGTGCCAGCAGCCTCTTAGCCAACACCGGGGAGCTGTTTTTT. Its translation: CASSLLANTGELFF.

The gene calls are TRBV29-1 and TRBJ1-1, with TRBD1 as a possible D gene (6 bases). Germline CDR1 SQVTM, CDR2 ANQGSEA. V lost 3 bases, J lost 10 bases, and 9 bases lay in between. The CDR3 is 10 residues long. The CDR3 region is CSVEQGTAFF. CDR3 sequence (DNA): TGCAGCGTTGAGCAGGGGACAGCTTTCTTT.

This clonotype was recorded many times. In DNA form, the CDR3 reads TGTGCCAGCAGTTACTTCCGCGACACTGAAGCTTTCTTT. This gives the protein CASSYFRDTEAFF. V usage is TRBV6-5 and J usage is TRBJ1-1, with D unresolved. The CDR3 is 13 amino acids. V was clipped by 1 base and J by 3 bases, with 6 bases between them. Germline lookup yields CDR1 MNHEY and CDR2 SVGAGI.

The J gene is TRBJ1-1, the V gene TRBV5-1; no definite D call. The CDR3 has 12 amino acids. The germline V gene has CDR1 SGHRS and CDR2 YFSETQ. Trimming removed 0 bases at V and 12 bases at J, with 12 bases between. The CDR3 spells CASSLESGHTFF. CDR3 coding DNA: TGCGCCAGCAGCTTGGAGAGCGGGCACACTTTCTTT.

The table lists this clonotype with a few counts. In DNA, the CDR3 is TGTGCCAGCAGTTTCGACAGGGGGCTAACGAACACTGAAGCTTTCTTT. This gives the protein CASSFDRGLTNTEAFF. V gene TRBV6-1 combines with J gene TRBJ1-1; 10 nucleotides match TRBD1. Germline-derived CDR1 and CDR2 are MNHNS and SASEGT. This CDR3 comprises 16 residues. The V segment lost 5 bases and the J segment 1 base; nucleotides outside the gene matches: 7.

This clonotype was recorded at least ten times. The genes are TRBV7-2 and TRBJ1-2; D ambiguous. Germline V gene data show CDR1 as SGHTA and CDR2 as FQGNSA. CDR3 length: 13 amino acids. Trimming left V 1 base short and J 2 bases short, with 5 bases between. The CDR3: CASSLGRNYGYTF. In DNA form, the CDR3 reads TGTGCCAGCAGCTTAGGACGGAACTATGGCTACACCTTC.

This clonotype was seen at least ten times. The V and J genes are TRBV18 and TRBJ1-2; unclear D gene. The CDR3 covers 16 residues. Germline values: CDR1 KGHSH, CDR2 LQKENI. Trimming took off 1 base at V and 2 bases at J, with 14 bases between the two ends. Here the CDR3 reads CASSPRRQGPNYGYTF. Written as DNA, the CDR3 is TGTGCCAGCTCACCACGAAGACAAGGACCGAACTATGGCTACACCTTC.

The gene calls are TRBV6-2 or TRBV6-3 and TRBJ2-2, with D maybe TRBD2 (5 bases). V was trimmed by 8 bases and J by 4 bases, leaving 14 bases between them. CDR3 length: 14 residues. Per germline, CDR1 MNHEY and CDR2 SVGEGT. The CDR3: CASSPEVGTGELFF. CDR3 bases: TGTGCCAGCTCCCCGGAGGTGGGCACCGGGGAGCTGTTTTTT.

There are many counts of this clonotype. CDR3 in DNA: TGTGCCAGTCGCGGACGCTACGAGCAGTACTTC. It translates to CASRGRYEQYF. The V call is TRBV25-1, the J call TRBJ2-7; D remains ambiguous. The CDR3 is made up of 11 amino acids. Per the germline V gene, CDR1 is MGHDK and CDR2 is SYGVNS. Trimming left V 9 bases short and J 3 bases short, with 9 bases between.

This clonotype was detected many times. The gene calls are TRBV27 and TRBJ1-5, with 8 bases identical to TRBD1. The germline V gene has CDR1 MNHEY and CDR2 SMNVEV (reference sequence). After removal of 8 bases from V and 3 bases from J, the junction contained 6 bases not matched to a gene. The CDR3 length is 14 residues. CDR3 sequence: CASRQTGANQPQHF. CDR3 nucleotides: TGTGCCAGCCGCCAGACAGGGGCCAATCAGCCCCAGCATTTT.

This clonotype occurred many times. The V call is TRBV10-3, the J call TRBJ2-7; D uncertain. Between the trimmed V and J ends, which lost 8 bases and 4 bases, there was a span of 15 bases. Germline CDR1 reads ENHRY; CDR2 reads SYGVKD. The CDR3 contains 13 residues. This chain's CDR3 is CAISPNSGYEQYF. CDR3 DNA: TGTGCCATCTCGCCTAACTCGGGTTACGAGCAGTACTTC.

This clonotype was counted ten times or more. The V and J genes are TRBV5-1 and TRBJ2-5, with TRBD1 identical over 8 bases. V shed 4 bases and J 4 bases; nucleotides not matched to a gene: 3. Germline V gene lookup returns CDR1 SGHRS and CDR2 YFSETQ. This CDR3 has 13 residues. CDR3 amino acids: CASSGQGVETQYF. Here the CDR3 DNA reads TGCGCCAGCAGCGGACAGGGAGTAGAGACCCAGTACTTC.